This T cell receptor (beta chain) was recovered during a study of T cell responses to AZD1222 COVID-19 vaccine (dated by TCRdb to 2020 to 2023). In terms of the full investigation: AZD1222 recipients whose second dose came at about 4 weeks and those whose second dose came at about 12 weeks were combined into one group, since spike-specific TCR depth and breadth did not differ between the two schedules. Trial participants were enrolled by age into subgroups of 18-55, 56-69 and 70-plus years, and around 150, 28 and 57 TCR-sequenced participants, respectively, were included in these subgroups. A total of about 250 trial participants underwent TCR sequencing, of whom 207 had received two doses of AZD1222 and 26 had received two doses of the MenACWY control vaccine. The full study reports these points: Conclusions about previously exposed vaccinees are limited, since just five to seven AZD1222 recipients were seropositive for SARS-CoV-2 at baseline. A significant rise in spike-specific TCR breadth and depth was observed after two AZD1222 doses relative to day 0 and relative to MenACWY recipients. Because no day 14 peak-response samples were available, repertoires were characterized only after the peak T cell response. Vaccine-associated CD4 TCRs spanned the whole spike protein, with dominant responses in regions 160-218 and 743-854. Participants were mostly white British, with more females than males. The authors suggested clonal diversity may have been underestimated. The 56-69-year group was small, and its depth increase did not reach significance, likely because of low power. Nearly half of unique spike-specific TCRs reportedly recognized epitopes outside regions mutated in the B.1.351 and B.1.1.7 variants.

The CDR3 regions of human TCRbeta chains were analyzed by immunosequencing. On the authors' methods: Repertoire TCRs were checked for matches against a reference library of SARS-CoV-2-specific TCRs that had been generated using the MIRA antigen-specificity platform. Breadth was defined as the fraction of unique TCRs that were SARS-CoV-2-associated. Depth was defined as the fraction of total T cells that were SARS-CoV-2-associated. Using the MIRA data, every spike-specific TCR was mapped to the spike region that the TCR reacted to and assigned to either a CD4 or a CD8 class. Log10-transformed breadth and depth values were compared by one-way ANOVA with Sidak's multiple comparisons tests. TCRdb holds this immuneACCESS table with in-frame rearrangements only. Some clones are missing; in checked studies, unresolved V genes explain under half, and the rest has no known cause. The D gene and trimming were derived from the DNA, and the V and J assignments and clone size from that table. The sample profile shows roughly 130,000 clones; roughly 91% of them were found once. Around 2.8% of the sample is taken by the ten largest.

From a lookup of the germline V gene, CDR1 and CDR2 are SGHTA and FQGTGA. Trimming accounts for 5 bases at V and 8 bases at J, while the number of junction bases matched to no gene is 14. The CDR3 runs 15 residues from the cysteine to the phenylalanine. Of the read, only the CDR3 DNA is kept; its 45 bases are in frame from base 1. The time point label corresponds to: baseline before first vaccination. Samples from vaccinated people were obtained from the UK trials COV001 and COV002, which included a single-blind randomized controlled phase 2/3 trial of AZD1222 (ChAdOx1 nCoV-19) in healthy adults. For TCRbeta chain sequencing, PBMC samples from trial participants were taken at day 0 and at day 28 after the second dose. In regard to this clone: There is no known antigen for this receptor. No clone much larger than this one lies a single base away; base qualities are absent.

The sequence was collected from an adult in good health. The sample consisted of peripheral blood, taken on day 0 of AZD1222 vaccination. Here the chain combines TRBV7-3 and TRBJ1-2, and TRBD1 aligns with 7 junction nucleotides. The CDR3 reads CASSQTLTGKEGYTF. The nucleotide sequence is TGTGCCAGCAGCCAGACATTGACAGGGAAGGAGGGCTACACCTTC. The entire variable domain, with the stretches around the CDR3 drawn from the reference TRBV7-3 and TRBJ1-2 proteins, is GAGVSQTPSNKVTEKGKYVELRCDPISGHTALYWYRQSLGQGPEFLIYFQGTGAADDSGLPNDRFFAVRPEGSVSTLKIQRTERGDSAVYLCASSQTLTGKEGYTFGSGTRLTVV.